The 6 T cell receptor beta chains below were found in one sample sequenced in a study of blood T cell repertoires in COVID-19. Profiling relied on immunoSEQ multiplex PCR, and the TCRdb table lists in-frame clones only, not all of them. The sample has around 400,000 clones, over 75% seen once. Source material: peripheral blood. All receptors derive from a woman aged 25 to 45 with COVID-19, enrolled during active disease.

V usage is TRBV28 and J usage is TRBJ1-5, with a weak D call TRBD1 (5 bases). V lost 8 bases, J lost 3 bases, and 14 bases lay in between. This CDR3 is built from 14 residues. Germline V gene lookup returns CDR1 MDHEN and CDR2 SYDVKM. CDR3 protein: CASGTQGPNQPQHF. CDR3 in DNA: TGTGCCAGCGGAACCCAGGGCCCCAATCAGCCCCAGCATTTT.

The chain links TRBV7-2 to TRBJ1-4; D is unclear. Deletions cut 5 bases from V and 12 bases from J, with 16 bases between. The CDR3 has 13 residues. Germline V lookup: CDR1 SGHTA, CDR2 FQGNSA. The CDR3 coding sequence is TGTGCCAGCAGCGGAGGAGTAAGGGAACAACTGTTTTTT. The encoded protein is CASSGGVREQLFF.

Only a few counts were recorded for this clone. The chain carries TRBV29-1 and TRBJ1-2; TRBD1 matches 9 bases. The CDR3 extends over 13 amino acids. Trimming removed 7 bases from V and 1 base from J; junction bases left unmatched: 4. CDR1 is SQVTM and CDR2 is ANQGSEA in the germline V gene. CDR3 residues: CSGGTGLNYGYTF. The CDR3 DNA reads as TGCAGCGGTGGGACAGGGCTTAACTATGGCTACACCTTC.

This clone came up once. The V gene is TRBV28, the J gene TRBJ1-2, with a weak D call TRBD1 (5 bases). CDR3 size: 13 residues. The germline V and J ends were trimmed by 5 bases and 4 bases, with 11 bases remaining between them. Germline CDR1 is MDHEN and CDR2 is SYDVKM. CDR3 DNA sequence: TGTGCCAGCAGTGTAACAGGCGTCTATGGCTACACCTTC. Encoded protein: CASSVTGVYGYTF.

This CDR3 reads CASSYGRPAGGQPQHF. CDR3 DNA: TGTGCCAGCAGTTACGGCCGGCCCGCGGGGGGTCAGCCCCAGCATTTT. The chain recombines TRBV6-5 with TRBJ1-5; TRBD1 might be the D (5 bases). Germline CDR1 MNHEY, CDR2 SVGAGI. With 2 bases removed from V and 6 bases from J, the gap between germline ends came to 17 bases. The CDR3 has 16 amino acids.

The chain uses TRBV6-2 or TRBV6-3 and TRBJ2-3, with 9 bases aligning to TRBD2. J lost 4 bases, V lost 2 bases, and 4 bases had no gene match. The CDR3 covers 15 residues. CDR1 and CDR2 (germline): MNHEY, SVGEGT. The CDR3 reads CASSYLAGTADTQYF. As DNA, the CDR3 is TGTGCCAGCAGTTACCTAGCGGGGACGGCAGATACGCAGTATTTT.